This TCR beta chain was captured by sequencing in a study of kidney transplant recipient with SARS-CoV-2 infection. This CDR3 has 17 residues. Trimming removed 5 bases at V and 4 bases at J, with 23 bases between. The germline V gene has CDR1 LGHDT and CDR2 YNNKEL (reference sequence). On this clonotype itself: A read error may explain this, as a much larger clone is one base away.

TCRdb ran MiXCR on the reads and lists one entry per CDR3 protein. Seen here are under 250,000 distinct CDR3 sequences, about 28% observed once, and the top ten hold under 7.5%. The chain is built from TRBV3-1 and TRBJ1-2; no clear D. The TCR was taken from a male patient aged 25-45 years who had COVID-19 and was a kidney transplant recipient. Some of these T cells may belong to the graft donor. Sequences were derived from a blood sample, sampled at baseline and on day 111 from a kidney transplant recipient. CDR3 protein: CASSVPVTLRKTYGYTF. The CDR3 region has the DNA TGTGCCAGCAGCGTACCGGTCACCCTTCGAAAGACCTATGGCTACACCTTC.